This T cell receptor beta chain was sequenced during a study of T-cell memory formation after mild COVID-19. Study-wide background: TCR clusters were mostly confined to one donor each. General study findings and limits: Clones that contracted from day 15 to 85 were balanced CD4/CD8, while later expanders leaned CD4+.

TCR alpha and TCR beta cDNA libraries with sample barcodes and UMIs came from 5'RACE using constant-segment primers. Using its own MiXCR run on the 5' RACE reads, TCRdb lists one record per CDR3 protein. Altogether approximately 410,000 distinct CDR3 sequences are present, 20% to 30% being singletons, with the ten largest covering 10% to 15%. This clonotype was seen only a few times. Its antigen is undetermined. Looked up from germline, CDR1 is LNHDA and CDR2 is SQIVND (reference sequence). V was trimmed by 6 bases and J by 2 bases, leaving 17 bases between them. The CDR3 has 15 amino acids. This TCR was recovered from an adult woman who had mild COVID-19 (a few samples of this study predate the infection). Cell type and time point are not known. The sample comprised PBMCs or a T cell subset sorted from them (not recorded which). This chain links TRBV19 with TRBJ2-7; D is possibly TRBD1 or TRBD2 (5 bases each). The chain's CDR3 is CASSHSRDPAYEQYF. In DNA form, the CDR3 reads TGTGCCAGTAGCCACTCCCGGGACCCCGCCTACGAGCAGTACTTC.